These 28 T cell receptor beta chains share one sample of origin, sequenced in a study of blood T cell repertoires in COVID-19 (TCRdb year 2020). The library was built by means of the immunoSEQ multiplex PCR assay. TCRdb stores this immuneACCESS table with in-frame sequences only. Part of the clones is absent; in the studies checked, under half of the shortfall reflects unresolved V genes, and no reason is known for the rest. The sample table shows over 75,000 clones, and 70% to 90% are seen once. In total, the top ten clones hold about 10% of the sample. Sequencing was carried out using peripheral blood. These receptor sequences come from a human donor in a cohort sampled during active COVID-19.

This chain links TRBV5-1 with TRBJ2-7, with TRBD2 identical over 8 bases. The CDR3 totals 16 residues. The germline CDR1 and CDR2 sequences are SGHRS and YFSETQ. V was pared by 0 bases and J by 6 bases, with 11 bases of the junction left unmatched. The CDR3 DNA reads TGCGCCAGCAGCTTGGCCGTCGGCGGGGGGCGAGTCGAGCAGTACTTC. The encoded protein is CASSLAVGGGRVEQYF.

The chain couples TRBV5-1 to TRBJ2-3; 9 bases agree with TRBD1. The CDR3 is made up of 16 amino acids. In germline, CDR1 is SGHRS, CDR2 YFSETQ. The ends lost 4 bases at V and 3 bases at J; junction bases unmatched: 9. CDR3 loop: CASSPQGTGITDTQYF. Written as DNA, the CDR3 is TGCGCCAGCAGCCCTCAGGGGACAGGGATTACAGATACGCAGTATTTT.

The CDR3 sequence is CASSSSTGDVGNTIYF. CDR3 DNA sequence: TGTGCCAGCAGTTCATCGACAGGGGATGTAGGAAACACCATATATTTT. This chain connects TRBV28 to TRBJ1-3; 8 bases map to TRBD1. Germline V CDR1 and CDR2: MDHEN, SYDVKM. The CDR3 covers 16 residues. V lost 4 bases, J lost 4 bases, and 9 bases stayed unmatched.

V gene TRBV28 combines with J gene TRBJ2-4; TRBD2 might be the D (6 bases). Germline V gene sequence: CDR1 MDHEN, CDR2 SYDVKM. The CDR3 runs 12 residues. The V and J ends lost 8 bases and 8 bases respectively, with 13 bases between them. The CDR3 spells CASGPGLHIQYF. The CDR3 bases are TGTGCCAGCGGCCCGGGACTTCACATTCAGTACTTC.

J is TRBJ2-6 and V is TRBV10-3, with no clear D. The CDR3 is 13 amino acids. Looked up from germline, CDR1 is ENHRY and CDR2 is SYGVKD. The germline V and J ends were trimmed by 7 bases and 1 base, with 5 bases remaining between them. The CDR3 DNA follows: TGTGCCATCACCGCGTCTGGGGCCAACGTCCTGACTTTC. Translation gives CAITASGANVLTF.

This clone was recorded a few times. This chain uses TRBV18 with TRBJ1-6; tentatively, D is TRBD1 (6 bases). From germline, CDR1 is KGHSH and CDR2 LQKENI. Trimming took 2 bases from V and 14 from J, leaving 7 bases between them. The CDR3 runs 11 residues. The CDR3 bases are TGTGCCAGCTCACCAACAGGGACCCTCCACTTT. Translation: CASSPTGTLHF.

This chain links TRBV19 with TRBJ1-3; D remains unclear. The CDR3 has 14 amino acids. The germline V and J ends were trimmed by 7 bases and 0 bases, with 10 bases remaining between them. Germline CDR1 reads LNHDA; CDR2 reads SQIVND (reference sequence). This chain's CDR3 is CASTQRGSGNTIYF. The CDR3, as DNA: TGTGCCAGTACTCAGCGAGGCTCTGGAAACACCATATATTTT.

The chain carries TRBV5-4 and TRBJ2-5; TRBD1 is a possible D gene (5 bases). Germline values: CDR1 SGHNT, CDR2 YYREEE (reference sequence). The CDR3 extends over 14 amino acids. Trimming removed 0 bases at V and 3 bases at J, with 9 bases between. The CDR3 coding sequence is TGTGCCAGCAGCTTGGTAGGGGCGGAAGAGACCCAGTACTTC. Translation: CASSLVGAEETQYF. The full variable domain, rest sourced from reference TRBV5-4 and TRBJ2-5, is ETGVTQSPTHLIKTRGQQVTLRCSSQSGHNTVSWYQQALGQGPQFIFQYYREEENGRGNFPPRFSGLQFPNYSSELNVNALELDDSALYLCASSLVGAEETQYFGPGTRLLVL.

The chain employs TRBV28 and TRBJ1-1; no firm D call. Trimming took 4 bases from V and 8 from J, leaving 14 bases between them. CDR1 is MDHEN and CDR2 is SYDVKM in the germline V gene. This CDR3 is built from 13 residues. The CDR3 bases are TGTGCCAGCAGTTCGGGGTCCCGACAAGAAGCTTTCTTT. Translation: CASSSGSRQEAFF. Supplemented by reference TRBV28 and TRBJ1-1, the full variable domain reads DVKVTQSSRYLVKRTGEKVFLECVQDMDHENMFWYRQDPGLGLRLIYFSYDVKMKEKGDIPEGYSVSREKKERFSLILESASTNQTSMYLCASSSGSRQEAFFGQGTRLTVV.

This chain links TRBV28 with TRBJ2-7; 12 bases match TRBD1. J lost 10 bases, V lost 6 bases, and 10 bases had no gene match. CDR1 is MDHEN and CDR2 is SYDVKM in the germline V gene. The CDR3 has 14 amino acids. CDR3 DNA: TGTGCCAGCAGAAAGCAGGGACAGGGGGCGTTACAGTACTTC. It specifies CASRKQGQGALQYF.

The chain joins TRBV7-9 to TRBJ2-3; D may be TRBD1 (5 bases). V was trimmed by 1 base and J by 1 base, leaving 6 bases between them. Germline lookup yields CDR1 SEHNR and CDR2 FQNEAQ (reference sequence). The CDR3 sequence is 14 residues long. The CDR3 spells CASSLEGGTDTQYF. The DNA for the CDR3 is TGTGCCAGCAGCTTAGAAGGGGGCACAGATACGCAGTATTTT. Full variable domain (missing parts from reference TRBV7-9 and TRBJ2-3): DTGVSQNPRHKITKRGQNVTFRCDPISEHNRLYWYRQTLGQGPEFLTYFQNEAQLEKSRLLSDRFSAERPKGSFSTLEIQRTEQGDSAMYLCASSLEGGTDTQYFGPGTRLTVL.

The chain carries TRBV19 and TRBJ1-1; D is ambiguous. Per the germline V gene, CDR1 is LNHDA and CDR2 is SQIVND (reference sequence). CDR3 length equals 14 residues. Trimming took 3 bases from V and 1 from J, leaving 9 bases between them. The DNA of the CDR3 is TGTGCCAGTAGTATTCCCCCATGGAACACTGAAGCTTTCTTT. Amino acids: CASSIPPWNTEAFF.

V is TRBV4-1 and J is TRBJ1-4, with a weak D call TRBD1 (6 bases). Germline loops: CDR1 MGHRA, CDR2 YSYEKL. V was cut by 4 bases and J by 4 bases, with 13 bases left in between. The CDR3 has 15 residues. The CDR3 nucleotides are TGCGCCAGCAGCCGCCCGGGACAAGGTAATGAAAAACTGTTTTTT. Translation gives CASSRPGQGNEKLFF.

V is TRBV19 and J is TRBJ1-2; 7 bases fit TRBD1. With V trimmed by 3 bases and J by 10 bases, 11 bases remained unmatched. CDR1 and CDR2 from the germline V gene are LNHDA and SQIVND (reference sequence). The CDR3 sequence is 14 residues long. Here the CDR3 reads CASSISLGTDYYTF. CDR3 in DNA: TGTGCCAGTAGTATCAGTCTGGGGACAGATTACTACACCTTC.

This chain uses TRBV13 with TRBJ2-3; possible D gene TRBD1, 5 bases. This CDR3 is 14 amino acids long. The germline V gene encodes CDR1 PRHDT and CDR2 FYEKMQ (reference sequence). The V and J ends lost 3 bases and 0 bases respectively, with 7 bases between them. The CDR3 region is CASSFRTSTDTQYF. The DNA of the CDR3 is TGTGCCAGCAGCTTCCGGACAAGCACAGATACGCAGTATTTT. Full variable domain (remainder filled in from reference TRBV13 and TRBJ2-3): AAGVIQSPRHLIKEKRETATLKCYPIPRHDTVYWYQQGPGQDPQFLISFYEKMQSDKGSIPDRFSAQQFSDYHSELNMSSLELGDSALYFCASSFRTSTDTQYFGPGTRLTVL.

The gene calls are TRBV7-9 and TRBJ2-3; 9 nucleotides agree with TRBD1. The CDR3 length is 14 residues. Germline V CDR1 and CDR2: SEHNR, FQNEAQ (reference sequence). V shed 5 bases and J 9 bases; nucleotides not matched to a gene: 9. The CDR3 protein is CASSAITDRGTQYF. For the CDR3, the DNA is TGTGCCAGCAGCGCCATTACGGACAGGGGAACGCAGTATTTT.

The V call is TRBV7-3, the J call TRBJ2-7; 10 nucleotides align to TRBD1. CDR1 is SGHTA, CDR2 FQGTGA, per germline. The trim removed 3 bases at V and 6 bases at J, leaving 5 bases unmatched. CDR3 length: 14 residues. CDR3 protein: CASSLTGGEGEQYF. As DNA, the CDR3 is TGTGCCAGCAGCTTGACAGGGGGCGAAGGCGAGCAGTACTTC.

In its sample, this clone was seen a few times. The rearrangement uses TRBV5-5 and TRBJ1-4; 9 positions match TRBD1. V was pared by 4 bases and J by 5 bases, with 3 bases of the junction left unmatched. There are 14 residues in the CDR3. Germline V gene sequence: CDR1 SGHKS, CDR2 YYEKEE (reference sequence). The CDR3 DNA reads TGTGCCAGCAGCAGGACAGGGGAGAATGAAAAACTGTTTTTT. This translates into CASSRTGENEKLFF.

CDR3 protein: CASSINTGGGSYEQYF. DNA for the CDR3: TGTGCCAGTAGTATAAATACAGGGGGCGGCTCCTACGAGCAGTACTTC. This sequence joins TRBV19 and TRBJ2-7; TRBD1 agrees at 9 bases. CDR1 and CDR2 from the germline V gene are LNHDA and SQIVND (reference sequence). Losses at the gene ends were 2 bases for V and 0 bases for J; bases not matched to a gene: 5. CDR3 length: 16 amino acids. The full variable domain, rest sourced from reference TRBV19 and TRBJ2-7, is DGGITQSPKYLFRKEGQNVTLSCEQNLNHDAMYWYRQDPGQGLRLIYYSQIVNDFQKGDIAEGYSVSREKKESFPLTVTSAQKNPTAFYLCASSINTGGGSYEQYFGPGTRLTVT.

The count of this clone is one. V is TRBV29-1 and J is TRBJ1-1; D perhaps matches TRBD1 (5 bases). CDR1 and CDR2 (germline): SQVTM, ANQGSEA. CDR3 size: 13 residues. Trimming removed 0 bases from V and 4 bases from J, with 9 bases in between. The CDR3: CSVEEGGTTEAFF. The DNA for the CDR3 is TGCAGCGTTGAAGAGGGAGGGACCACTGAAGCTTTCTTT.

V usage is TRBV19 and J usage is TRBJ2-1; 7 bases agree with TRBD2. V shed 9 bases and J 1 base; nucleotides not matched to a gene: 6. The CDR3 extends over 14 amino acids. CDR1 is LNHDA, CDR2 SQIVND, per germline (reference sequence). CDR3 sequence (DNA): TGTGCCAGCAAGCTAGCGGAATCCTACAATGAGCAGTTCTTC. It is translated as CASKLAESYNEQFF.

This clone was counted a single time. The CDR3 coding sequence is TGTGCCAGCAGTTTATGGGAGACAGGGGGCGCTGGATTGGGTGGCTACACCTTC. Its translation: CASSLWETGGAGLGGYTF. V gene TRBV28 combines with J gene TRBJ1-2; 10 bases agree with TRBD1. In germline, CDR1 is MDHEN, CDR2 SYDVKM. J was trimmed by 7 bases and V by 0 bases; bases with no gene match: 14. The CDR3 is 18 residues long.

The rearrangement joins TRBV19 to TRBJ2-7; TRBD1 matches 9 bases. CDR1 and CDR2 (germline): LNHDA, SQIVND (reference sequence). V was clipped by 3 bases and J by 6 bases; unmatched bases: 6. This CDR3 comprises 14 residues. The DNA for the CDR3 is TGTGCCAGTAGTATCGGCGGGACAGGGCGCGAGCAGTACTTC. Its protein product is CASSIGGTGREQYF.

This clone was recorded once. This sequence joins TRBV9 and TRBJ2-3; D may be TRBD2 (5 bases). Trimming cost V 7 bases and J 8 bases, with 14 bases left between them. Germline values: CDR1 SGDLS, CDR2 YYNGEE. CDR3 size: 12 residues. In DNA form, the CDR3 reads TGTGCCAGCGGGAGTTCGGGGTTTACGCAGTATTTT. The encoded protein is CASGSSGFTQYF.

In its sample, this clone was seen once. The V call is TRBV5-4, the J call TRBJ2-4; TRBD1 matches at 10 bases. Trimming removed 4 bases from V and 7 bases from J; junction bases left unmatched: 11. CDR1 is SGHNT, CDR2 YYREEE, per germline (reference sequence). The length of the CDR3 is 16 residues. CDR3 region: CASSAGTGVGRNIQYF. The CDR3 DNA reads as TGTGCCAGCAGCGCCGGGACAGGGGTAGGAAGGAACATTCAGTACTTC.

This clone was observed a handful of times. The rearrangement joins TRBV29-1 to TRBJ2-3; TRBD2 aligns across 12 bases. After removal of 6 bases from V and 4 bases from J, the junction contained 8 bases not matched to a gene. In germline, CDR1 is SQVTM, CDR2 ANQGSEA. CDR3 size: 15 residues. The CDR3 region is CSVATSGGRADTQYF. CDR3 nucleotide sequence: TGCAGCGTCGCTACTAGCGGGGGGAGGGCAGATACGCAGTATTTT.

This chain connects TRBV7-8 to TRBJ2-1; TRBD1 is a possible D gene (5 bases). V lost 1 base to trimming and J lost 3 bases, with 10 bases between them. The CDR3 consists of 15 residues. Germline V gives CDR1 SGHVS, CDR2 FQNEAQ. The CDR3 DNA sequence: TGTGCCAGCAGCTTAGGGGCAGGGTTCTACAATGAGCAGTTCTTC. Amino acids: CASSLGAGFYNEQFF.

This chain joins TRBV9 and TRBJ2-1; 8 bases are shared with TRBD2. In germline, CDR1 is SGDLS, CDR2 YYNGEE. CDR3 size: 16 residues. The V and J ends lost 0 bases and 2 bases, in that order; junction bases with no gene match: 4. CDR3 loop: CASSVEPGLAYNEQFF. The CDR3 bases are TGTGCCAGCAGCGTAGAACCGGGACTAGCCTACAATGAGCAGTTCTTC.